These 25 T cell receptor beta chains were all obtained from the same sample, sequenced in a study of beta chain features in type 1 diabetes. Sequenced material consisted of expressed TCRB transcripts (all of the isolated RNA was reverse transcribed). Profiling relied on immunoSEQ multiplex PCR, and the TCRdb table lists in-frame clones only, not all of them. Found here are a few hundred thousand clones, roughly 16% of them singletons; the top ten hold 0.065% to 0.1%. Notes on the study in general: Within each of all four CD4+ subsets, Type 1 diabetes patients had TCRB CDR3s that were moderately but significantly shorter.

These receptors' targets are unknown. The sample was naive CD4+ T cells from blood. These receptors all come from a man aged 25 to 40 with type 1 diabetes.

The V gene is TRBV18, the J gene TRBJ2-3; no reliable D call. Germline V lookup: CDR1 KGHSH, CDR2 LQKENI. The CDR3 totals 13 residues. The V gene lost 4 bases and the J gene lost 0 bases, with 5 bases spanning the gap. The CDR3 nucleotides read TGTGCCAGCTCACGGCCAAGCACAGATACGCAGTATTTT. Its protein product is CASSRPSTDTQYF.

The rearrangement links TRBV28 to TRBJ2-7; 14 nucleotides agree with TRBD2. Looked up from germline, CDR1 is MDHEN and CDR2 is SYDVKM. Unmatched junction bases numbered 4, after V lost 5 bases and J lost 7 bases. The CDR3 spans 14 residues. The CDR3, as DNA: TGTGCCAGCAGTACGACTAGCGGGAGGGGTGAGCAGTACTTC. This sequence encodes CASSTTSGRGEQYF. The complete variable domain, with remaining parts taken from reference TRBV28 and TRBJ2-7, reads DVKVTQSSRYLVKRTGEKVFLECVQDMDHENMFWYRQDPGLGLRLIYFSYDVKMKEKGDIPEGYSVSREKKERFSLILESASTNQTSMYLCASSTTSGRGEQYFGPGTRLTVT.

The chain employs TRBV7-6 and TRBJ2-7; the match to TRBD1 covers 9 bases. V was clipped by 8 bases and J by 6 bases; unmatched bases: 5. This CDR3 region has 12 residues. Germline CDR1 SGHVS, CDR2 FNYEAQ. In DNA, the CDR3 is TGTGCCAGCGGCGGGACAGGGAGCGAGCAGTACTTC. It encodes CASGGTGSEQYF. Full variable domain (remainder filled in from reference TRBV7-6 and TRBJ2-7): GAGVSQSPRYKVTKRGQDVALRCDPISGHVSLYWYRQALGQGPEFLTYFNYEAQQDKSGLPNDRFSAERPEGSISTLTIQRTEQRDSAMYRCASGGTGSEQYFGPGTRLTVT.

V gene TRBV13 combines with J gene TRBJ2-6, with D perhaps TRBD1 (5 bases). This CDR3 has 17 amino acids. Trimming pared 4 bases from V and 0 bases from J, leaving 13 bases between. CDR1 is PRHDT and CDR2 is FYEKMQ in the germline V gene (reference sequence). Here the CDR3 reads CASSYSTASSGANVLTF. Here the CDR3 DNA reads TGTGCCAGCAGCTATTCGACAGCCTCCTCTGGGGCCAACGTCCTGACTTTC.

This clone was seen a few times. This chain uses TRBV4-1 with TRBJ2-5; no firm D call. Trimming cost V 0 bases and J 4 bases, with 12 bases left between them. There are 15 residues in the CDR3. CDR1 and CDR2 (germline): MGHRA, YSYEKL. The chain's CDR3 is CASSQDPGRTETQYF. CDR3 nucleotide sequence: TGCGCCAGCAGCCAAGATCCCGGACGCACAGAGACCCAGTACTTC.

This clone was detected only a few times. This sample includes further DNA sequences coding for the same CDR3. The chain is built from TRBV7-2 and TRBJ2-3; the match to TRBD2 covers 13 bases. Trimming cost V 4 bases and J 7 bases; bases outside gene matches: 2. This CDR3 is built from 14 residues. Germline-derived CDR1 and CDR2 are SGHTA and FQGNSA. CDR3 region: CASSSGTSGNTQYF. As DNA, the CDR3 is TGTGCCAGCAGCTCAGGGACTAGCGGGAATACGCAGTATTTT. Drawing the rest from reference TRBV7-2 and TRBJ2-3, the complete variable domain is GAGVSQSPSNKVTEKGKDVELRCDPISGHTALYWYRQSLGQGLEFLIYFQGNSAPDKSGLPSDRFSAERTGGSVSTLTIQRTQQEDSAVYLCASSSGTSGNTQYFGPGTRLTVL.

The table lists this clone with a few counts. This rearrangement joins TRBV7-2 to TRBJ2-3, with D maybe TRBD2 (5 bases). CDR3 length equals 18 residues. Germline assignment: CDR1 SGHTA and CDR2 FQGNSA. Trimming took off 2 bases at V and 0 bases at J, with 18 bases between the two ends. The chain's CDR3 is CASSLRPGSTASTDTQYF. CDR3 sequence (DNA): TGTGCCAGCAGCTTACGACCGGGATCGACCGCTAGCACAGATACGCAGTATTTT.

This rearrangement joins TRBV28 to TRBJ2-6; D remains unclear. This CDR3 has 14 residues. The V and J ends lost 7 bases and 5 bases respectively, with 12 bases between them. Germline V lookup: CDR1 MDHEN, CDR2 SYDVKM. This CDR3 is CASTKSYRANVLTF. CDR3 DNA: TGTGCCAGCACCAAAAGTTATAGGGCCAACGTCCTGACTTTC.

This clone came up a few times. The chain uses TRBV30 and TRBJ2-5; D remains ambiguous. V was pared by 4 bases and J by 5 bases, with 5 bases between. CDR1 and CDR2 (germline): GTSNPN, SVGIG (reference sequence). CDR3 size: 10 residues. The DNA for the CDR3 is TGTGCCTGGAATGGTGAGACCCAGTACTTC. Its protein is CAWNGETQYF. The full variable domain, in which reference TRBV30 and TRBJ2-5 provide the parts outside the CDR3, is SQTIHQWPATLVQPVGSPLSLECTVEGTSNPNLYWYRQAAGRGLQLLFYSVGIGQISSEVPQNLSASRPQDRQFILSSKKLLLSDSGFYLCAWNGETQYFGPGTRLLVL.

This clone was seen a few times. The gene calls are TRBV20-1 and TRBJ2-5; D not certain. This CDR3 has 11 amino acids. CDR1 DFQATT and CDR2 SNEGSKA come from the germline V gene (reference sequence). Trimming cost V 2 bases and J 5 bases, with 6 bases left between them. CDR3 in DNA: TGCAGTGCTAGAACCGTGGAGACCCAGTACTTC. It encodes CSARTVETQYF.

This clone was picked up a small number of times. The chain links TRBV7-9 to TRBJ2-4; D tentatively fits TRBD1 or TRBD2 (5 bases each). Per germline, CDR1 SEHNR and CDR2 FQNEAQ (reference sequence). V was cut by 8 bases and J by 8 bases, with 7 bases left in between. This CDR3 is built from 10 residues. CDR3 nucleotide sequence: TGTGCCAGCGGGGGTGACATTCAGTACTTC. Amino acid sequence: CASGGDIQYF.

Here the CDR3 reads CASSAYRANEQFF. The CDR3 DNA reads as TGTGCCAGCAGCGCCTACCGGGCCAATGAGCAGTTCTTC. The rearrangement links TRBV2 to TRBJ2-1, with unresolved D. Germline V gives CDR1 SNHLY, CDR2 FYNNEI. The V end was cut by 6 bases, the J end by 6 bases, with 12 bases between. The CDR3 has 13 residues.

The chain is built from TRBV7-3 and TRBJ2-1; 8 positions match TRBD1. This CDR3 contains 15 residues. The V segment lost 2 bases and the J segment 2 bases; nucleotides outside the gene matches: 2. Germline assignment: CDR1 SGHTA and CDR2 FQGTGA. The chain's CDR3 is CASSLGQGPYNEQFF. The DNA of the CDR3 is TGTGCCAGCAGCTTAGGACAGGGTCCCTACAATGAGCAGTTCTTC.

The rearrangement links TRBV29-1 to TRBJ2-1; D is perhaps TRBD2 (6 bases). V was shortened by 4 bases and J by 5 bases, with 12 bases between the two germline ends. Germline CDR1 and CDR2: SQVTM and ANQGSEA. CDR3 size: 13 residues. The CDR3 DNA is TGCAGCGTTGGCAGGGAGGCCCACAATGAGCAGTTCTTC. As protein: CSVGREAHNEQFF.

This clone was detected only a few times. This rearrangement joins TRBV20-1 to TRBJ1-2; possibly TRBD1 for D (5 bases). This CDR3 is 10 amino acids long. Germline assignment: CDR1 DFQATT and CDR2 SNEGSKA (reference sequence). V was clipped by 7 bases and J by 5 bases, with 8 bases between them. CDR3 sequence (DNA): TGCAGTGGCGACAGTTATGGCTACACCTTC. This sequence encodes CSGDSYGYTF.

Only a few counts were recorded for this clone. Written as DNA, the CDR3 is TGTGCCACCAGCTTTAGCGGCCTCTACAATGAGCAGTTCTTC. Amino acids: CATSFSGLYNEQFF. The V gene is TRBV15, the J gene TRBJ2-1; possible D gene TRBD2, 6 bases. Trimming removed 5 bases from V and 3 bases from J, with 11 bases in between. Germline values: CDR1 LNHNV, CDR2 YYDKDF (reference sequence). The CDR3 has 14 amino acids.

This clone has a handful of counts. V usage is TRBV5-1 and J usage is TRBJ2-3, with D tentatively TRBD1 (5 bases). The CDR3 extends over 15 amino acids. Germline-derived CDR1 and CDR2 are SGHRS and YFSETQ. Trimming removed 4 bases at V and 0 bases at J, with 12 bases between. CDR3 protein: CASSKDSTSTDTQYF. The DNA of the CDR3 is TGCGCCAGCAGCAAAGACAGCACTAGCACAGATACGCAGTATTTT.

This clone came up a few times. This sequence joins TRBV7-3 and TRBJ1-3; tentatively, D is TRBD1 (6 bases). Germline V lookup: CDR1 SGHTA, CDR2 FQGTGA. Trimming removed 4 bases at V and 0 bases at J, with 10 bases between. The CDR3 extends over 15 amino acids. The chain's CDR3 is CASSYQGSSGNTIYF. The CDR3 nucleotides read TGTGCCAGCAGCTATCAGGGGTCCTCTGGAAACACCATATATTTT.

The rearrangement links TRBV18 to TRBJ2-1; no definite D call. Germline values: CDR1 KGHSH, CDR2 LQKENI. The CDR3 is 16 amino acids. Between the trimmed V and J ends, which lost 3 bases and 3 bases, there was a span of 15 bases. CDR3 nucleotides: TGTGCCAGCTCACCTACGGCGGCTCCCAACTACAATGAGCAGTTCTTC. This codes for CASSPTAAPNYNEQFF.

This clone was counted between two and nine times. The CDR3 sequence: CASSQGLAGTQQYF. The CDR3 DNA is TGTGCCAGCAGCCAAGGACTAGCGGGGACCCAGCAGTACTTC. V and J are TRBV4-2 and TRBJ2-7; 11 bases match TRBD2. Germline trimming cut 1 base from V and 8 bases from J; bases unmatched to any gene: 4. Germline CDR1 reads LGHNA; CDR2 reads YNFKEQ. CDR3 size: 14 residues.

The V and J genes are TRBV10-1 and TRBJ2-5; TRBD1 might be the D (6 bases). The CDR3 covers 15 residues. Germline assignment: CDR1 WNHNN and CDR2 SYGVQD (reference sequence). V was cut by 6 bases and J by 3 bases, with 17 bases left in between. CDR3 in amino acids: CASSPRGTDKETQYF. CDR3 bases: TGCGCCAGCAGCCCGAGGGGGACGGACAAAGAGACCCAGTACTTC.

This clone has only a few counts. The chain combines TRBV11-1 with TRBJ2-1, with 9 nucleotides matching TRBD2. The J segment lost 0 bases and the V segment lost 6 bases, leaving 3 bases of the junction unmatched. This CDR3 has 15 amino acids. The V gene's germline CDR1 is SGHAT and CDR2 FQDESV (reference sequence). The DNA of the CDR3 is TGTGCCAGCAGTTATAGCGGGAGCTCCTACAATGAGCAGTTCTTC. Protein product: CASSYSGSSYNEQFF.

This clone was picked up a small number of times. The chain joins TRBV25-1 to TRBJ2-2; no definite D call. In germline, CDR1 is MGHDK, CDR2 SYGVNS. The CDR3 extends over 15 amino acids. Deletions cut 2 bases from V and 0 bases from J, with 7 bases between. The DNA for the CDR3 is TGTGCCAGCAGTGAAGTGCCTGCGAACACCGGGGAGCTGTTTTTT. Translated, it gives CASSEVPANTGELFF.

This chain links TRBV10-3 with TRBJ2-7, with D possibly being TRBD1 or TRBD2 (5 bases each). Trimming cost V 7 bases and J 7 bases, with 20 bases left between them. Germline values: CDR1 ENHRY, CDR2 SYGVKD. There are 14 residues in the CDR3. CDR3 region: CAIKSTGGSEEQYF. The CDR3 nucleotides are TGTGCCATCAAATCTACTGGGGGATCGGAGGAGCAGTACTTC.

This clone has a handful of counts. The CDR3 reads CASSQYDGGYTF. DNA of the CDR3: TGCGCCAGCAGCCAGTATGACGGGGGCTACACCTTC. This sequence joins TRBV4-1 and TRBJ1-2; D remains ambiguous. Per the germline V gene, CDR1 is MGHRA and CDR2 is YSYEKL. The CDR3 is made up of 12 amino acids. Trimming took 3 bases from V and 8 from J, leaving 10 bases between them.